The 30 T cell receptor beta chains reported below all come from one sample, sequenced in a study of blood T cell repertoires in COVID-19. This table comes from immunoSEQ multiplex PCR, and its TCRdb copy is limited to in-frame clones, with some not included. This table has about 190,000 clones, more than 60% appearing once. Specimen: peripheral blood. Receptors were obtained from a woman aged 50 to 65 with acute or convalescent COVID-19.

This clone was observed a handful of times. The rearrangement joins TRBV28 to TRBJ2-7, with TRBD2 identical over 7 bases. Germline V gives CDR1 MDHEN, CDR2 SYDVKM. Unmatched junction bases numbered 11, after V lost 6 bases and J lost 3 bases. The CDR3 consists of 15 residues. CDR3 DNA: TGTGCCAGCAGCCCCTGGGGGGGAGGGCTCTACGAGCAGTACTTC. It yields the protein CASSPWGGGLYEQYF.

Concerning this clone: This sample includes further DNA sequences coding for the same CDR3. The chain couples TRBV7-2 to TRBJ1-1; a weak D match, TRBD1 (6 bases). V dropped 5 bases and J dropped 1 base, with 11 bases sitting between them. Germline-derived CDR1 and CDR2 are SGHTA and FQGNSA. The CDR3 covers 14 residues. CDR3 sequence (DNA): TGTGCCAGCAGCCCACAGGGACAGAACACTGAAGCTTTCTTT. This sequence encodes CASSPQGQNTEAFF.

The V and J genes are TRBV29-1 and TRBJ2-1; D perhaps matches TRBD2 (5 bases). From germline, CDR1 is SQVTM and CDR2 ANQGSEA. The ends were cut back, 2 bases at V and 6 bases at J, with 14 bases in the middle. CDR3 length: 14 amino acids. CDR3 nucleotides: TGCAGCGTTGAAAGGAACAGCGGTATCAATGAGCAGTTCTTC. It yields the protein CSVERNSGINEQFF.

Comment on this clone: The sample carries other DNA sequences with the same CDR3. This chain links TRBV18 with TRBJ1-1; 11 nucleotides line up with TRBD1. The V segment lost 3 bases and the J segment 5 bases; nucleotides outside the gene matches: 5. Germline V lookup: CDR1 KGHSH, CDR2 LQKENI. The CDR3 has 15 amino acids. The CDR3 sequence is CASSPGTGGRTEAFF. The CDR3 DNA follows: TGTGCCAGCTCACCTGGGACAGGGGGGAGGACTGAAGCTTTCTTT.

V is TRBV11-3 and J is TRBJ2-1; 16 nucleotides match TRBD2. Germline CDR1 reads SGHNT; CDR2 reads YENEEA. The CDR3 is 19 residues long. Trimming removed 5 bases from V and 0 bases from J; junction bases left unmatched: 7. This CDR3 is CASSPGTSGGVNSYNEQFF. CDR3 nucleotide sequence: TGTGCCAGCAGCCCCGGGACTAGCGGGGGGGTTAACTCCTACAATGAGCAGTTCTTC.

This clone was detected a few times. The chain has TRBV28 and TRBJ1-4; D gene unclear. The germline V gene encodes CDR1 MDHEN and CDR2 SYDVKM. This CDR3 has 14 residues. V dropped 3 bases and J dropped 4 bases, with 9 bases sitting between them. CDR3 region: CASSLLGDNEKLFF. For the CDR3, the DNA is TGTGCCAGCAGTTTGCTAGGAGATAATGAAAAACTGTTTTTT.

In its sample, this clone was seen once. CDR3 DNA: TGTGCCAGCAACCGAGGAGGGGGCGCCTATGGCTACACCTTC. This translates into CASNRGGGAYGYTF. V gene TRBV6-5 combines with J gene TRBJ1-2, with 7 bases identical to TRBD1. Germline lookup yields CDR1 MNHEY and CDR2 SVGAGI. The CDR3 consists of 14 residues. Germline trimming cut 7 bases from V and 4 bases from J; bases unmatched to any gene: 9.

The gene calls are TRBV19 and TRBJ1-4; TRBD1 matches 9 bases. Trimming at V came to 6 bases and at J to 2 bases, leaving 4 bases not matched to a gene. The CDR3 runs to 15 residues. Germline CDR1 LNHDA, CDR2 SQIVND (reference sequence). DNA for the CDR3: TGTGCCAGTAGCACACAGGGGGCCACTAATGAAAAACTGTTTTTT. The encoded protein is CASSTQGATNEKLFF.

There are a few counts of this clone. The rearrangement links TRBV7-2 to TRBJ2-7; D possibly corresponds to TRBD1 (5 bases). This CDR3 has 14 residues. The germline CDR1 and CDR2 sequences are SGHTA and FQGNSA. Trimming left V 2 bases short and J 2 bases short, with 10 bases between. The CDR3 DNA follows: TGTGCCAGCAGCTTACATGGGGCCCCCTACGAGCAGTACTTC. Its protein is CASSLHGAPYEQYF. Complete variable domain (other parts from reference TRBV7-2 and TRBJ2-7): GAGVSQSPSNKVTEKGKDVELRCDPISGHTALYWYRQSLGQGLEFLIYFQGNSAPDKSGLPSDRFSAERTGGSVSTLTIQRTQQEDSAVYLCASSLHGAPYEQYFGPGTRLTVT.

The chain recombines TRBV6-5 with TRBJ2-7; D not certain. This CDR3 region has 13 residues. The V end was cut by 6 bases, the J end by 4 bases, with 13 bases between. Germline CDR1 MNHEY, CDR2 SVGAGI. CDR3 loop: CASSPLIAYEQYF. CDR3 coding DNA: TGTGCCAGCAGCCCATTGATAGCTTACGAGCAGTACTTC.

In this sample, this clone turned up a few times. The genes are TRBV7-2 and TRBJ1-5, with D perhaps matching TRBD1 (5 bases). The germline V and J ends were trimmed by 1 base and 4 bases, with 11 bases remaining between them. Germline lookup yields CDR1 SGHTA and CDR2 FQGNSA. CDR3 size: 15 residues. The CDR3: CASSLEGDGNQPQHF. The CDR3 DNA sequence: TGTGCCAGCAGCTTAGAAGGGGATGGAAATCAGCCCCAGCATTTT.

The rearrangement uses TRBV7-2 and TRBJ1-2; D is possibly TRBD1 (5 bases). The V and J ends lost 4 bases and 4 bases respectively, with 16 bases between them. Germline assignment: CDR1 SGHTA and CDR2 FQGNSA. CDR3 size: 15 residues. The CDR3 loop is CASSSPTQGSYGYTF. CDR3 DNA sequence: TGTGCCAGCAGCTCACCCACTCAGGGCAGCTATGGCTACACCTTC.

The genes are TRBV15 and TRBJ1-4; perhaps TRBD1 as D (5 bases). This CDR3 has 14 amino acids. Germline CDR1 LNHNV, CDR2 YYDKDF (reference sequence). Deletions cut 5 bases from V and 8 bases from J, with 15 bases between. CDR3 region: CATSGGHSAEKLFF. The CDR3 coding sequence is TGTGCCACCAGCGGAGGACACTCGGCAGAAAAACTGTTTTTT.

V gene TRBV28 combines with J gene TRBJ1-6, with D tentatively TRBD1 (5 bases). Trimming stripped 8 bases from V and 9 bases from J, with 17 bases between. Germline V lookup: CDR1 MDHEN, CDR2 SYDVKM. This CDR3 has 14 amino acids. The CDR3 sequence: CASARGGGTSPLHF. The CDR3 nucleotides read TGTGCCAGCGCCAGAGGCGGAGGGACTTCACCCCTCCACTTT.

The count of this clone is one. DNA for the CDR3: TGTGCCAGCAGAGTGAGTGGTACCTACGAGCAGTACTTC. Translation: CASRVSGTYEQYF. The chain joins TRBV7-8 to TRBJ2-7; D gene uncertain. V was cut by 6 bases and J by 2 bases, with 11 bases left in between. Germline V lookup: CDR1 SGHVS, CDR2 FQNEAQ. The CDR3 loop spans 13 amino acids.

This clone was seen just once. The chain has TRBV24-1 and TRBJ1-2; a possible D gene is TRBD1 (6 bases). CDR3 length equals 12 residues. Trimming removed 10 bases from V and 1 base from J, with 9 bases in between. Germline values: CDR1 KGHDR, CDR2 SFDVKD. Here the CDR3 reads CATEDSNYGYTF. The CDR3 bases are TGTGCCACGGAGGACAGTAACTATGGCTACACCTTC.

The V call is TRBV12-3 or TRBV12-4, the J call TRBJ2-7, with 8 bases identical to TRBD1. The V gene end was trimmed by 6 bases and the J gene end by 6 bases; junction bases not matched to a gene: 7. The CDR3 loop spans 13 amino acids. The CDR3 loop is CASRGQERREQYF. The CDR3 nucleotides are TGTGCCAGCAGGGGACAGGAAAGGCGCGAGCAGTACTTC.

The rearrangement links TRBV9 to TRBJ1-1, with 9 bases aligning to TRBD1. The V segment lost 2 bases and the J segment 2 bases; nucleotides outside the gene matches: 4. The CDR3 runs 15 residues. Germline V gene sequence: CDR1 SGDLS, CDR2 YYNGEE. CDR3 DNA sequence: TGTGCCAGCAGCGTGGTACAGGGGGCTAACACTGAAGCTTTCTTT. Protein sequence: CASSVVQGANTEAFF.

A single count supports this clone. J is TRBJ2-7 and V is TRBV3-1 (or the pseudogene TRBV3-2); D perhaps matches TRBD1 (5 bases). The ends were cut back, 3 bases at V and 5 bases at J, with 14 bases in the middle. In germline, CDR1 is LGHDT, CDR2 YNNKEL (reference sequence). The CDR3 contains 14 residues. CDR3 amino acids: CASSQSRDRHEQYF. The CDR3 DNA sequence: TGTGCCAGCAGCCAGAGCAGGGATAGACACGAGCAGTACTTC.

J is TRBJ2-1 and V is TRBV5-4, with 8 bases fitting TRBD2. Per germline, CDR1 SGHNT and CDR2 YYREEE (reference sequence). CDR3 length equals 16 residues. With V trimmed by 4 bases and J by 1 base, 7 bases remained unmatched. The DNA for the CDR3 is TGTGCCAGCAGCCCGCCGGGACTAGGGTCCTACAATGAGCAGTTCTTC. Translation gives CASSPPGLGSYNEQFF.

The sample holds a few counts of this clone. The CDR3 bases are TGTGCCAGCAGCACCCGGGACAGCGACAATGAGCAGTTCTTC. Its protein product is CASSTRDSDNEQFF. This chain uses TRBV5-4 with TRBJ2-1; TRBD1 agrees at 7 bases. Per germline, CDR1 SGHNT and CDR2 YYREEE (reference sequence). The CDR3 extends over 14 amino acids. J gave up 5 bases and V 4 bases, and 6 bases lay outside the gene matches.

The genes are TRBV5-4 and TRBJ1-3, with D perhaps matching TRBD1 (5 bases). V lost 0 bases, J lost 0 bases, and 10 bases lay in between. The germline gives CDR1 SGHNT, CDR2 YYREEE (reference sequence). This CDR3 has 16 residues. For the CDR3, the DNA is TGTGCCAGCAGCTTGGAAAGGGGTAGCTCTGGAAACACCATATATTTT. It encodes CASSLERGSSGNTIYF.

CDR3 amino acids: CAWSTTGGVTEAFF. The CDR3 nucleotides read TGTGCCTGGAGTACTACAGGGGGTGTTACTGAAGCTTTCTTT. The rearrangement joins TRBV30 to TRBJ1-1, with 8 bases lining up with TRBD1. The CDR3 totals 14 residues. Germline CDR1 and CDR2: GTSNPN and SVGIG (reference sequence). The V and J ends lost 2 bases and 5 bases, in that order; junction bases with no gene match: 7.

The rearrangement uses TRBV27 and TRBJ2-7; no clear D. Germline assignment: CDR1 MNHEY and CDR2 SMNVEV (reference sequence). The CDR3 is made up of 17 amino acids. The V end was cut by 0 bases, the J end by 1 base, with 16 bases between. The CDR3 region has the DNA TGTGCCAGCAGTTTATCGCGGCTCAGCAGTGGATCCTACGAGCAGTACTTC. Protein sequence: CASSLSRLSSGSYEQYF.

This chain connects TRBV28 to TRBJ2-7, with 10 bases lining up with TRBD1. Trimming removed 4 bases from V and 4 bases from J; junction bases left unmatched: 7. The germline gives CDR1 MDHEN, CDR2 SYDVKM. The CDR3 totals 15 residues. Written as DNA, the CDR3 is TGTGCCAGCAGTTCCCTGGACAGGGGGGCGTACGAGCAGTACTTC. Its protein is CASSSLDRGAYEQYF.

This chain links TRBV28 with TRBJ2-7, with 10 bases identical to TRBD1. The V segment lost 6 bases and the J segment 3 bases; nucleotides outside the gene matches: 8. CDR1 and CDR2 (germline): MDHEN, SYDVKM. This CDR3 comprises 15 residues. In DNA form, the CDR3 reads TGTGCCAGCAGCCAACCCGGGACAGGGGACTACGAGCAGTACTTC. It is translated as CASSQPGTGDYEQYF.

This chain links TRBV6-6 with TRBJ1-3; 7 bases agree with TRBD1. The germline CDR1 and CDR2 sequences are MNHNY and SVGAGI (reference sequence). This CDR3 contains 14 residues. Germline trimming cut 4 bases from V and 1 base from J; bases unmatched to any gene: 1. CDR3 residues: CASSSGGSGNTIYF. The CDR3 DNA reads TGTGCCAGCAGTTCAGGGGGATCTGGAAACACCATATATTTT.

This clone was seen just once. CDR3 nucleotides: TGTGCCAGCAGCGATGGACAGGGTGGGTCCACAGATACGCAGTATTTT. Translated: CASSDGQGGSTDTQYF. This chain joins TRBV9 and TRBJ2-3; 8 positions match TRBD1. CDR1 and CDR2 (germline): SGDLS, YYNGEE. V dropped 3 bases and J dropped 2; count of bases not matched to a gene: 8. CDR3 length: 16 amino acids.

This clone was observed a handful of times. The V call is TRBV30, the J call TRBJ1-6; the D gene is possibly TRBD1 (5 bases). V shed 7 bases and J shed 2 bases, with 12 bases lying between them. This CDR3 has 14 amino acids. Germline CDR1 is GTSNPN and CDR2 is SVGIG (reference sequence). CDR3 bases: TGTGCCTCCACCCGACAGACCTATAATTCACCCCTCCACTTT. Translation gives CASTRQTYNSPLHF.

This clone was recorded only once. The V call is TRBV6-5, the J call TRBJ2-7; D ambiguous. Per germline, CDR1 MNHEY and CDR2 SVGAGI. V dropped 7 bases and J dropped 1 base, with 17 bases sitting between them. This CDR3 is built from 15 residues. The CDR3 spells CASTSYGFGSYEQYF. The CDR3 bases are TGTGCCAGCACATCATACGGTTTCGGTTCCTACGAGCAGTACTTC.